Each of the 23 T cell receptor beta chains below was sequenced from the same sample in a study of cytomegalovirus exposure and HLA in healthy donors. PCR amplification relied on 60 Vbeta primers (plus 13 Jbeta primers). Produced via immunoSEQ multiplex PCR; TCRdb's table is partial and in-frame only. The sample carries about 130,000 clones, around 77% recorded once. The specimen was PBMCs. These receptors were taken from a male donor in good health and CMV-seropositive.

The V and J genes are TRBV5-4 and TRBJ2-1, with TRBD2 matching over 9 bases. The CDR3 sequence is 16 residues long. The V gene's germline CDR1 is SGHNT and CDR2 YYREEE (reference sequence). V was pared by 3 bases and J by 2 bases, with 6 bases of the junction left unmatched. The chain's CDR3 is CASSSGSGGTYNEQFF. The CDR3 nucleotides read TGTGCCAGCAGCTCCGGCAGCGGGGGGACCTACAATGAGCAGTTCTTC.

The chain is built from TRBV7-3 and TRBJ1-1; maybe TRBD1 (6 bases). The CDR3 loop spans 13 amino acids. V gave up 5 bases and J gave up 5 bases, with 12 bases separating them. Looked up from germline, CDR1 is SGHTA and CDR2 is FQGTGA. This chain's CDR3 is CASSPQGRTEAFF. The CDR3 nucleotides are TGTGCCAGCAGCCCCCAGGGGAGAACTGAAGCTTTCTTT.

This chain connects TRBV2 to TRBJ1-5; D gene uncertain. With 6 bases removed from V and 4 bases from J, the gap between germline ends came to 13 bases. CDR3 length equals 14 residues. Germline V gene sequence: CDR1 SNHLY, CDR2 FYNNEI. CDR3 bases: TGTGCCAGCAGCCGATCCCGGGGAAATCAGCCCCAGCATTTT. The encoded protein is CASSRSRGNQPQHF.

V and J are TRBV18 and TRBJ2-7; tentative D call: TRBD2 (5 bases). The CDR3 consists of 14 residues. The ends were cut back, 4 bases at V and 2 bases at J, with 12 bases in the middle. In germline, CDR1 is KGHSH, CDR2 LQKENI. CDR3 loop: CASSQTRGTYEQYF. The CDR3 DNA reads as TGTGCCAGCTCACAAACTCGGGGAACCTACGAGCAGTACTTC.

J is TRBJ2-5 and V is TRBV29-1; 8 bases fit TRBD1. The V segment lost 6 bases and the J segment 10 bases; nucleotides outside the gene matches: 4. The CDR3 extends over 10 amino acids. The germline V gene has CDR1 SQVTM and CDR2 ANQGSEA. CDR3 amino acids: CSVLGQGQYF. The DNA for the CDR3 is TGCAGCGTCCTCGGACAGGGCCAGTACTTC. The variable domain in full, completed from reference TRBV29-1 and TRBJ2-5, reads SAVISQKPSRDICQRGTSLTIQCQVDSQVTMMFWYRQQPGQSLTLIATANQGSEATYESGFVIDKFPISRPNLTFSTLTVSNMSPEDSSIYLCSVLGQGQYFGPGTRLLVL.

The chain joins TRBV4-2 to TRBJ2-5; 9 nucleotides match TRBD1. With the DNA end fitting TRBJ2-7 better, the J assignment may be wrong. This CDR3 contains 17 residues. Germline-derived CDR1 and CDR2 are LGHNA and YNFKEQ. The CDR3 reads CASSQVSGTGYLYEQYF. Written as DNA, the CDR3 is TGTGCCAGCAGCCAAGTTTCAGGGACAGGGTATCTTTACGAGCAGTACTTC.

This chain uses TRBV7-7 with TRBJ2-1; tentatively, D is TRBD2 (5 bases). Trimming took off 4 bases at V and 8 bases at J, with 12 bases between the two ends. CDR3 length equals 13 residues. Germline CDR1 reads SSHAT; CDR2 reads FNYEAQ (reference sequence). The CDR3 bases are TGTGCCAGCAGCTCCTTCCTGGAGGATGAGCAGTTCTTC. This codes for CASSSFLEDEQFF.

This rearrangement joins TRBV2 to TRBJ1-1, with a weak D call TRBD1 (6 bases). Between the trimmed V and J ends, which lost 5 bases and 4 bases, there was a span of 17 bases. The length of the CDR3 is 15 residues. CDR1 is SNHLY and CDR2 is FYNNEI in the germline V gene. The CDR3 protein is CASSPGSRGGTEAFF. The CDR3 bases are TGTGCCAGCAGTCCTGGGTCGCGAGGGGGCACTGAAGCTTTCTTT.

The rearrangement links TRBV9 to TRBJ1-4, with D hard to call. V was trimmed by 0 bases and J by 4 bases, leaving 10 bases between them. CDR3 size: 15 residues. Germline assignment: CDR1 SGDLS and CDR2 YYNGEE. The CDR3 bases are TGTGCCAGCAGCGTAGGGAGGGTCGGTAATGAAAAACTGTTTTTT. As protein: CASSVGRVGNEKLFF.

This clone was counted only a few times. The CDR3, as DNA: TGTGCCAGCAGTTACATCTCGCGGTTACCCAACGGGCAGTTCTTC. Residues: CASSYISRLPNGQFF. The chain combines TRBV6-5 with TRBJ2-1; D not resolved. The CDR3 consists of 15 residues. CDR1 is MNHEY and CDR2 is SVGAGI in the germline V gene. Trimming removed 2 bases at V and 12 bases at J, with 20 bases between.

The rearrangement links TRBV5-4 to TRBJ2-1; D remains ambiguous. Germline V gives CDR1 SGHNT, CDR2 YYREEE (reference sequence). The length of the CDR3 is 15 residues. V shed 0 bases and J shed 0 bases, with 7 bases lying between them. Here the CDR3 DNA reads TGTGCCAGCAGCTTGGGAGTAAGCTCCTACAATGAGCAGTTCTTC. Translated, it gives CASSLGVSSYNEQFF.

The V and J genes are TRBV7-9 and TRBJ2-5, with TRBD1 identical over 9 bases. The J call may not be correct, given that the DNA end is closer to TRBJ2-7. The germline V gene has CDR1 SEHNR and CDR2 FQNEAQ (reference sequence). The CDR3 has 14 amino acids. The CDR3 reads CASTLDRGGYEQYF. CDR3 nucleotides: TGTGCCAGCACCTTGGACAGGGGAGGTTACGAGCAGTACTTC.

The rearrangement uses TRBV10-3 and TRBJ2-7; 8 positions match TRBD1. CDR1 is ENHRY, CDR2 SYGVKD, per germline. This CDR3 region has 13 residues. V lost 2 bases, J lost 3 bases, and 0 bases stayed unmatched. The CDR3 region has the DNA TGTGCCATCAGTGAGGGACAGGGCTACGAGCAGTACTTC. This codes for CAISEGQGYEQYF.

The chain uses TRBV29-1 and TRBJ2-3; D is possibly TRBD1 (6 bases). CDR3 length: 15 residues. Germline CDR1 reads SQVTM; CDR2 reads ANQGSEA. V was pared by 7 bases and J by 5 bases, with 22 bases between. This chain's CDR3 is CSGGETGLFGDTQYF. In DNA form, the CDR3 reads TGCAGCGGTGGGGAGACAGGCCTTTTTGGAGATACGCAGTATTTT.

This chain links TRBV14 with TRBJ2-2; a weak D match, TRBD2 (5 bases). V was cut by 1 base and J by 2 bases, with 14 bases left in between. CDR3 length equals 17 residues. CDR1 and CDR2 from the germline V gene are SGHDN and FVKESK. The CDR3 DNA is TGTGCCAGCAGCCAAGTAGAAGGGAGAGGAAACACCGGGGAGCTGTTTTTT. Its translation: CASSQVEGRGNTGELFF.

The chain has TRBV30 and TRBJ1-2; TRBD1 aligns across 7 bases. V lost 6 bases to trimming and J lost 7 bases; unmatched junction nucleotides: 14. The V gene's germline CDR1 is GTSNPN and CDR2 SVGIG (reference sequence). This CDR3 spans 14 amino acids. The CDR3 sequence: CACPTGASFFGYTF. CDR3 coding DNA: TGTGCCTGTCCTACAGGGGCCTCCTTTTTTGGCTACACCTTC.

The rearrangement uses TRBV6-1 and TRBJ1-3, with no clear D. Germline CDR1 is MNHNS and CDR2 is SASEGT. The CDR3 extends over 13 amino acids. Trimming stripped 11 bases from V and 3 bases from J, with 14 bases between. The CDR3 DNA follows: TGTGCCTTGCACCGGGAGGTTGGAAACACCATATATTTT. Residues: CALHREVGNTIYF.

The chain joins TRBV5-6 to TRBJ1-1; D ambiguous. Germline V CDR1 and CDR2: SGHDT, YYEEEE. The ends were cut back, 4 bases at V and 1 base at J, with 8 bases in the middle. This CDR3 region has 13 residues. The CDR3 reads CASSIDTNTEAFF. In DNA form, the CDR3 reads TGTGCCAGCAGCATAGACACGAACACTGAAGCTTTCTTT.

The chain recombines TRBV28 with TRBJ1-5; 8 nucleotides line up with TRBD1. The V gene end was trimmed by 6 bases and the J gene end by 3 bases; junction bases not matched to a gene: 4. This CDR3 is built from 14 residues. Germline lookup yields CDR1 MDHEN and CDR2 SYDVKM. Here the CDR3 DNA reads TGTGCCAGCAGCCGGACAGGGATCAATCAGCCCCAGCATTTT. Translation gives CASSRTGINQPQHF.

The chain recombines TRBV5-8 with TRBJ2-7; 7 nucleotides align to TRBD1. The CDR3 has 14 amino acids. Germline V gene data show CDR1 as SGHTS and CDR2 as YDEGEE. V lost 3 bases and J lost 3; bases outside the gene matches: 6. Here the CDR3 reads CASSSPGTVYEQYF. DNA of the CDR3: TGTGCCAGCAGCTCTCCTGGGACAGTCTACGAGCAGTACTTC.

The CDR3 is CASSPGTAGGQPQHF. The CDR3, as DNA: TGCGCCAGCAGCCCCGGGACAGCCGGGGGTCAGCCCCAGCATTTT. V and J are TRBV5-1 and TRBJ1-5; 7 bases are shared with TRBD1. CDR3 size: 15 residues. Germline trimming cut 4 bases from V and 6 bases from J; bases unmatched to any gene: 10. CDR1 is SGHRS and CDR2 is YFSETQ in the germline V gene.

This clone was seen a handful of times. The J gene is TRBJ1-4, the V gene TRBV10-3; 8 bases fit TRBD1. The CDR3 spans 15 residues. Germline lookup yields CDR1 ENHRY and CDR2 SYGVKD. V trimming: 6 bases; J trimming: 8 bases; junction bases outside the gene matches: 11. DNA for the CDR3: TGTGCCATCAGAAAAACAGGGGGACCCTACGAAAAACTGTTTTTT. Protein product: CAIRKTGGPYEKLFF.

A few counts support this clone. Mismatch with germline at one junction end may stem from a read error. The chain uses TRBV23-1 and TRBJ1-4; no reliable D call. TRBV23-1 is an open reading frame whose function is uncertain. The CDR3 sequence is 17 residues long. The CDR3: CASIQGTDDPTNEKLFF. CDR3 nucleotides: TGCGCCAGCATTCAAGGAACAGACGACCCCACTAATGAAAAACTGTTTTTT.